This TCR beta chain was observed in a study of CD8 T cells in ankylosing spondylitis. Study conclusions and caveats: Seemingly characteristic of ankylosing spondylitis blood was a TCR beta motif consisting of eight highly homologous variants. Clones linked to disease, bearing a CD8+ phenotype, were relatively rare in peripheral blood. Clones tied to disease were said to be significantly enriched in matched ankylosing spondylitis synovial fluid.

V shed 3 bases and J 0 bases; nucleotides not matched to a gene: 5. CDR1 is SGHRS and CDR2 is YFSETQ in the germline V gene. The CDR3 covers 16 residues. TCRdb ran MiXCR on the 5' RACE reads and lists one entry per CDR3 protein. The data show 350,000 or so distinct CDR3 sequences, around 8% seen once. On this clonotype: Its antigen is currently unknown.

The origin of this receptor is a male donor with ankylosing spondylitis. Specimen: blood, either unsorted or a sorted T cell fraction (not recorded which). This sequence joins TRBV5-1 and TRBJ2-2, with 7 bases that match TRBD1. The CDR3 loop reads CASSSRQGTNTGELFF. The CDR3 nucleotides read TGCGCCAGCAGCTCAAGACAGGGTACGAACACCGGGGAGCTGTTTTTT. The entire variable domain, with the rest obtained from reference TRBV5-1 and TRBJ2-2, is as follows: KAGVTQTPRYLIKTRGQQVTLSCSPISGHRSVSWYQQTPGQGLQFLFEYFSETQRNKGNFPGRFSGRQFSNSRSEMNVSTLELGDSALYLCASSSRQGTNTGELFFGEGSRLTVL.